One sample yielded the 12 T cell receptor beta chains listed below, sequenced in a study of cytomegalovirus exposure and HLA in healthy donors. Researchers ran the PCR with 60 Vbeta and 13 Jbeta primers. Sequencing used immunoSEQ multiplex PCR; TCRdb keeps in-frame clones, though not all of them. The sample contains around 200,000 clones, approximately 79% of which appear only once. The source material was PBMCs. Every receptor here comes from a man over 45 in good health and CMV-seronegative.

J is TRBJ2-7 and V is TRBV5-1; possible D gene TRBD1, 5 bases. This CDR3 spans 14 amino acids. V was trimmed by 5 bases and J by 0 bases, leaving 12 bases between them. Per germline, CDR1 SGHRS and CDR2 YFSETQ. CDR3 region: CASRPDSHSYEQYF. CDR3 sequence (DNA): TGCGCCAGCAGACCAGACAGCCACTCCTACGAGCAGTACTTC. Supplemented by reference TRBV5-1 and TRBJ2-7, the full variable domain reads KAGVTQTPRYLIKTRGQQVTLSCSPISGHRSVSWYQQTPGQGLQFLFEYFSETQRNKGNFPGRFSGRQFSNSRSEMNVSTLELGDSALYLCASRPDSHSYEQYFGPGTRLTVT.

With regard to this clone: At one boundary the junction diverges from the germline segment, which might be a read error. This chain links TRBV28 with TRBJ1-5; D gene uncertain. The CDR3 covers 12 residues. Germline CDR1 MDHEN, CDR2 SYDVKM. For the CDR3, the DNA is TGTGCCAGCAGTTTACAGAATCCGCCCCAGCATTTT. Amino acid sequence: CASSLQNPPQHF.

This chain links TRBV5-1 with TRBJ2-5; D perhaps matches TRBD1 (6 bases). Trimming pared 4 bases from V and 2 bases from J, leaving 12 bases between. Germline V CDR1 and CDR2: SGHRS, YFSETQ. The length of the CDR3 is 14 residues. The CDR3 nucleotides are TGCGCCAGCAGCACCGGGACACATCAAGAGACCCAGTACTTC. Residues: CASSTGTHQETQYF.

J is TRBJ2-7 and V is TRBV27; possibly TRBD2 for D (5 bases). V was clipped by 5 bases and J by 4 bases, with 12 bases between them. Germline V gene sequence: CDR1 MNHEY, CDR2 SMNVEV (reference sequence). The CDR3 totals 13 residues. CDR3 sequence: CASSPTSLYEQYF. In nucleotides, the CDR3 is TGTGCCAGCAGTCCTACTAGTTTGTACGAGCAGTACTTC.

CDR3: CASSLMGLNTEAFF. The CDR3 DNA follows: TGTGCCAGCAGCTTAATGGGCCTGAACACTGAAGCTTTCTTT. The chain employs TRBV7-6 and TRBJ1-1; D is uncertain. V was clipped by 2 bases and J by 0 bases, with 7 bases between them. The V gene's germline CDR1 is SGHVS and CDR2 FNYEAQ. The CDR3 contains 14 residues. Full variable domain (missing parts from reference TRBV7-6 and TRBJ1-1): GAGVSQSPRYKVTKRGQDVALRCDPISGHVSLYWYRQALGQGPEFLTYFNYEAQQDKSGLPNDRFSAERPEGSISTLTIQRTEQRDSAMYRCASSLMGLNTEAFFGQGTRLTVV.

J is TRBJ2-5 and V is TRBV7-2; D remains unclear. V lost 5 bases and J lost 5, with 15 bases in between. This CDR3 region has 14 residues. The V gene's germline CDR1 is SGHTA and CDR2 FQGNSA. CDR3 protein: CASSLDSSRETQYF. As DNA, the CDR3 is TGTGCCAGCAGCCTCGATAGTTCGAGGGAGACCCAGTACTTC.

The chain has TRBV2 and TRBJ2-5; the D gene is possibly TRBD2 (7 bases). This CDR3 spans 11 amino acids. CDR1 SNHLY and CDR2 FYNNEI come from the germline V gene. Trimming shortened V by 11 bases and J by 4 bases, and 11 bases separated the two germline ends. The CDR3 spells CASRGGETQYF. The DNA for the CDR3 is TGTGCCTCTAGGGGGGGAGAGACCCAGTACTTC.

The gene calls are TRBV19 and TRBJ2-6; D gene uncertain. Trimming left V 1 base short and J 0 bases short, with 7 bases between. Germline CDR1 is LNHDA and CDR2 is SQIVND (reference sequence). The CDR3 consists of 16 residues. The CDR3: CASSIAVTSGANVLTF. In DNA form, the CDR3 reads TGTGCCAGTAGTATAGCGGTTACCTCTGGGGCCAACGTCCTGACTTTC.

The chain carries TRBV18 and TRBJ1-1, with a weak D call TRBD1 (6 bases). V was trimmed by 0 bases and J by 2 bases, leaving 10 bases between them. The CDR3 extends over 15 amino acids. Germline loops: CDR1 KGHSH, CDR2 LQKENI. CDR3 region: CASSPPGQLNTEAFF. In DNA, the CDR3 is TGTGCCAGCTCACCACCGGGACAATTAAACACTGAAGCTTTCTTT.

This clone has only a few counts. This chain connects TRBV30 to TRBJ2-7, with TRBD2 matching 14 bases. Germline V gene data show CDR1 as GTSNPN and CDR2 as SVGIG (reference sequence). Unmatched junction bases numbered 10, after V lost 3 bases and J lost 6 bases. There are 16 residues in the CDR3. The CDR3: CAWRLRGLAGVREQYF. The CDR3, as DNA: TGTGCCTGGAGGTTACGGGGACTAGCGGGAGTACGCGAGCAGTACTTC.

The rearrangement links TRBV21-1 to TRBJ2-7; whether TRBD1, the table's D call, matches the DNA was not checked. TRBV21-1 is a listed pseudogene. This CDR3 contains 10 residues. CDR3 sequence: CASSTFEQYF. Written as DNA, the CDR3 is TGTGCCAGCAGCACATTCGAGCAGTACTTC.

V gene TRBV6-1 combines with J gene TRBJ1-6, with 8 bases aligning to TRBD1. V shed 0 bases and J 7 bases; nucleotides not matched to a gene: 5. The length of the CDR3 is 16 residues. Germline V gives CDR1 MNHNS, CDR2 SASEGT. As DNA, the CDR3 is TGTGCCAGCAGTGAAGCATTGGGACAGGAAAATTCACCCCTCCACTTT. Translated, it gives CASSEALGQENSPLHF.